These 13 T cell receptor beta chains were sequenced from one sample in a study of blood T cell repertoires in COVID-19. Some clones are missing from TCRdb's copy, which holds only in-frame ones; the method was immunoSEQ multiplex PCR. The table shows around 260,000 clones, with around 86% occurring only once. The sequenced material came from peripheral blood. Every receptor here comes from a man aged 40-49 years who had recovered from COVID-19.

The CDR3 DNA sequence: TGTGCCAGCAGCGCCCGACAGGGGGGCTACAATGAGCAGTTCTTC. This gives the protein CASSARQGGYNEQFF. The chain has TRBV9 and TRBJ2-1, with 9 nucleotides matching TRBD1. The CDR3 is 15 residues long. The V segment lost 3 bases and the J segment 3 bases; nucleotides outside the gene matches: 4. Germline V gives CDR1 SGDLS, CDR2 YYNGEE.

CDR3 loop: CASSTLAGETQYF. The DNA for the CDR3 is TGTGCCAGTAGTACCCTAGCGGGAGAGACCCAGTACTTC. The chain uses TRBV19 and TRBJ2-5; 8 bases are shared with TRBD2. The V gene end was trimmed by 4 bases and the J gene end by 4 bases; junction bases not matched to a gene: 2. The CDR3 consists of 13 residues. Germline lookup yields CDR1 LNHDA and CDR2 SQIVND (reference sequence).

This chain connects TRBV3-1 (or the pseudogene TRBV3-2) to TRBJ1-2, with a weak D call TRBD1 (6 bases). Germline-derived CDR1 and CDR2 are LGHDT and YNNKEL (reference sequence). Between the trimmed V and J ends, which lost 1 base and 7 bases, there was a span of 10 bases. This CDR3 region has 13 residues. In DNA, the CDR3 is TGTGCCAGCAGCCAAGGGGGGCGTGGTGGCTACACCTTC. Residues: CASSQGGRGGYTF.

With regard to this clone: The DNA is omitted, as the CDR3 cannot be located on it reliably, and the CDR3 follows TCRdb's listing. The V gene is TRBV4-3, the J gene TRBJ2-3; the tabulated D call, TRBD1, remains unverified against the DNA. Germline lookup yields CDR1 LGHNA and CDR2 YSLEER. Inclusive of both ends, the CDR3 amounts to 16 amino acids. CDR3 residues: CASSQDSGQGGDTQYF.

The chain couples TRBV5-8 to TRBJ1-1, with 8 bases matching TRBD1. The J segment lost 0 bases and the V segment lost 0 bases, leaving 1 base of the junction unmatched. Germline CDR1 reads SGHTS; CDR2 reads YDEGEE. The CDR3 is made up of 15 amino acids. In DNA, the CDR3 is TGTGCCAGCAGCTTGGGACAGGGGATGAACACTGAAGCTTTCTTT. Encoded protein: CASSLGQGMNTEAFF.

The rearrangement uses TRBV29-1 and TRBJ1-6; TRBD1 is a possible D gene (5 bases). Germline-derived CDR1 and CDR2 are SQVTM and ANQGSEA. This CDR3 has 11 amino acids. CDR3 in DNA: TGCCCTACGATGGACATTTCACCCCTCCACTTT. Translating gives CPTMDISPLHF.

The chain recombines TRBV19 with TRBJ2-3, with 10 bases that match TRBD1. After removal of 5 bases from V and 4 bases from J, the junction contained 9 bases not matched to a gene. The CDR3 runs 16 residues. CDR1 LNHDA and CDR2 SQIVND come from the germline V gene (reference sequence). DNA of the CDR3: TGTGCCAGTAGTCCGCAACGGGGACAGGGGCCAGATACGCAGTATTTT. Amino acid sequence: CASSPQRGQGPDTQYF.

The gene calls are TRBV7-2 and TRBJ1-1, with 8 bases lining up with TRBD1. Germline lookup yields CDR1 SGHTA and CDR2 FQGNSA. Unmatched junction bases numbered 12, after V lost 2 bases and J lost 7 bases. This CDR3 has 16 amino acids. CDR3 sequence (DNA): TGTGCCAGCAGCTTACTGGCGCCGGACAGGGTCCTTGAAGCTTTCTTT. This translates into CASSLLAPDRVLEAFF.

The genes are TRBV9 and TRBJ2-1; tentative D call: TRBD2 (7 bases). Germline values: CDR1 SGDLS, CDR2 YYNGEE. This CDR3 region has 18 residues. The V end was cut by 3 bases, the J end by 7 bases, with 26 bases between. For the CDR3, the DNA is TGTGCCAGCAGCGCCCGACCAGTGACGGGGGGCCGTAGGAATGAGCAGTTCTTC. Translating it yields CASSARPVTGGRRNEQFF.

This clone was found a few times. V and J are TRBV19 and TRBJ2-1, with D perhaps TRBD1 (6 bases). With 1 base removed from V and 8 bases from J, the gap between germline ends came to 9 bases. This CDR3 has 13 amino acids. Germline-derived CDR1 and CDR2 are LNHDA and SQIVND (reference sequence). In DNA, the CDR3 is TGTGCCAGTAGTATAGGCAGGGGCGATGAGCAGTTCTTC. It yields the protein CASSIGRGDEQFF. Full variable domain (rest looked up from reference TRBV19 and TRBJ2-1): DGGITQSPKYLFRKEGQNVTLSCEQNLNHDAMYWYRQDPGQGLRLIYYSQIVNDFQKGDIAEGYSVSREKKESFPLTVTSAQKNPTAFYLCASSIGRGDEQFFGPGTRLTVL.

The CDR3: CASSGGEPYEQYF. The CDR3 DNA sequence: TGTGCCAGCAGTGGCGGGGAACCCTACGAGCAGTACTTC. The V call is TRBV6-2 or TRBV6-3, the J call TRBJ2-7; TRBD2 is a possible D gene (6 bases). The germline V gene has CDR1 MNHEY and CDR2 SVGEGT. Trimming shortened V by 5 bases and J by 2 bases, and 10 bases separated the two germline ends. This CDR3 has 13 residues.

The chain uses TRBV7-3 and TRBJ2-7; TRBD2 is a possible D gene (6 bases). The CDR3 runs to 15 residues. The V gene's germline CDR1 is SGHTA and CDR2 FQGTGA. V lost 7 bases and J 3 bases, leaving 19 bases between the germline ends. The CDR3: CASNHTARGFYEQYF. The CDR3 DNA reads TGTGCCAGCAACCACACGGCCCGGGGGTTCTACGAGCAGTACTTC. The whole variable domain, filled in from reference TRBV7-3 and TRBJ2-7, reads GAGVSQTPSNKVTEKGKYVELRCDPISGHTALYWYRQSLGQGPEFLIYFQGTGAADDSGLPNDRFFAVRPEGSVSTLKIQRTERGDSAVYLCASNHTARGFYEQYFGPGTRLTVT.

Turning to this clone: Other DNA sequences from this sample encode an identical CDR3 as well. The chain recombines TRBV19 with TRBJ2-3, with 8 bases fitting TRBD2. V lost 3 bases, J lost 4 bases, and 6 bases stayed unmatched. The CDR3 has 15 residues. Germline values: CDR1 LNHDA, CDR2 SQIVND (reference sequence). This chain's CDR3 is CASSIAGAGADTQYF. The CDR3 DNA follows: TGTGCCAGTAGTATCGCGGGAGCGGGGGCAGATACGCAGTATTTT.